Listed below are T cell receptor beta chains from one sample, sequenced in a study of cytomegalovirus exposure and HLA in healthy donors. Profiling relied on immunoSEQ multiplex PCR, and the TCRdb table lists in-frame clones only, not all of them. The sample consists of 130,000 or so clones, 75% to 85% of them appearing once. What was sequenced was PBMCs. These receptors were taken from a man aged 40-50 years in good health and CMV-seronegative. The CDR3 runs from the conserved cysteine through the conserved F or W. The D gene is left open where the match is weak. Only some rows state a clone size, as once, few, many or a class for expanded clones.

TRBV27	.	TRBJ2-1	16	TRBD2	TGTGCCAGCAGTTTAGCTAGCGGGGCCTCCTACAATGAGCAGTTCTTC	CASSLASGASYNEQFF
TRBV6-6	.	TRBJ1-3	14	.	TGTGCCAGCAGCCAACAGAGCTCTGGAAACACCATATATTTT	CASSQQSSGNTIYF
TRBV5-4	.	TRBJ2-3	16	TRBD1	TGTGCCAGCAGCTTGATCGGGACAGGGCCCGCAGATACGCAGTATTTT	CASSLIGTGPADTQYF
TRBV7-8	.	TRBJ2-5	14	.	TGTGCCAGCAGCTTAGTCGACAAGCAAGAGACCCAGTACTTC	CASSLVDKQETQYF
TRBV11-2	few	TRBJ1-5	13	.	TGTGCCAGCAGTTGGGGCCGAGATCAGCCCCAGCATTTT	CASSWGRDQPQHF
TRBV27	.	TRBJ1-5	16	TRBD1	TGTGCCAGCAGCAAAGGGGGACAGGGGCCATTTCAGCCCCAGCATTTT	CASSKGGQGPFQPQHF
TRBV7-9	.	TRBJ2-5	13	.	TGTGCCAGCAGCTTAGAAGCTTTAGAGACCCAGTACTTC	CASSLEALETQYF
TRBV5-1	.	TRBJ2-1	12	.	TGCGCCAGCAGCTACGACAGGTATGAGCAGTTCTTC	CASSYDRYEQFF
TRBV28	.	TRBJ2-7	14	TRBD1	TGTGCCAGCAGACAGACAGGGGGCGGCTACGAGCAGTACTTC	CASRQTGGGYEQYF
TRBV14	.	TRBJ2-1	16	TRBD2	TGTGCCAGCAGCCAAGGTCTAACTAGCGGGGAGAATGAGCAGTTCTTC	CASSQGLTSGENEQFF
TRBV5-4	.	TRBJ2-2	15	TRBD1	TGTGCCAGCAGCTTGGTTGGACAGGGTACCGGGGAGCTGTTTTTT	CASSLVGQGTGELFF
TRBV19	.	TRBJ1-5	16	.	TGTGCCAGTAGTATAGCCCCGGCGGTGGGTAATCAGCCCCAGCATTTT	CASSIAPAVGNQPQHF
TRBV18	.	TRBJ1-2	13	.	TGTGCCAGCTCACCCCCAACAGTTTATGGCTACACCTTC	CASSPPTVYGYTF
TRBV7-3	.	TRBJ2-1	13	.	TGTGCCAGCAGCTTTCGGACAGACAATGAGCAGTTCTTC	CASSFRTDNEQFF
TRBV25-1	.	TRBJ2-1	15	TRBD1	TGTGCCAGCAGTGAAGCAGGGGGCACCTACAATGAGCAGTTCTTC	CASSEAGGTYNEQFF
TRBV9	.	TRBJ2-7	15	.	TGTGCCAGCAGCCCAGATGGGGGACAAACCTACGAGCAGTACTTC	CASSPDGGQTYEQYF
TRBV20-1	.	TRBJ2-5	11	.	TGCAGTGCCGCCCCCCTTTGGGAGCAGTACTTC	CSAAPLWEQYF
TRBV19	.	TRBJ1-2	13	TRBD1	TGTGCCAGTAGTGCAGAGCAGGGGGCTGGCTACACCTTC	CASSAEQGAGYTF
TRBV4-1	.	TRBJ2-7	13	.	TGCGCCAGCAGCCAATACAACTCCTACGAGCAGTACTTC	CASSQYNSYEQYF
TRBV27	.	TRBJ2-7	18	TRBD2	TGTGCCAGCAGTTTAAACCTCCCCGGGACTAGTGGGTCCTACGAGCAGTACTTC	CASSLNLPGTSGSYEQYF
TRBV6-5	.	TRBJ1-4	15	.	TGTGCCACCAAACCACGGGTCCAGCTTAATGAAAAACTGTTTTTT	CATKPRVQLNEKLFF
TRBV6-1	.	TRBJ2-5	16	.	TGTGCCAGCAGTGAAGTTTCCTTTTCCGTCCAAGAGACCCAGTACTTC	CASSEVSFSVQETQYF
TRBV7-2	.	TRBJ2-3	15	.	TGTGCCAGCAGCTTAGCCCGTTTTGGTCGAGAACCGCAGTATTTT	CASSLARFGREPQYF
TRBV5-1	.	TRBJ2-5	14	TRBD1	TGCGCCAGCAGCATCGACAGGGGGCAGGCGGCCCAGTACTTC	CASSIDRGQAAQYF
TRBV5-8	.	TRBJ1-4	14	.	TGTGCCAGCAGCTTGTCGAGCTATAATGAAAAACTGTTTTTT	CASSLSSYNEKLFF
TRBV19	.	TRBJ2-6	17	.	TGTGCCAGTAGAACAGGTGGGGCCCTCTCTGGGGCCAACGTCCTGACTTTC	CASRTGGALSGANVLTF
TRBV5-1	.	TRBJ2-5	13	TRBD1	TGCGCCAGCAGCTCGGGACAGGAAGAGACCCAGTACTTC	CASSSGQEETQYF
TRBV7-3	.	TRBJ2-3	14	.	TGTGCCAGCAGCTCCCTCGGACAGTTTAATACGCAGTATTTT	CASSSLGQFNTQYF
TRBV6-6	.	TRBJ2-7	13	.	TGTGCCAGCAGTTACTGGCGGGCCCACGAGCAGTACTTC	CASSYWRAHEQYF
TRBV15	.	TRBJ2-2	16	TRBD2	TGTGCCACCAGCAGAGATCCGGGGGGACGGACCGGGGAGCTGTTTTTT	CATSRDPGGRTGELFF
TRBV5-5	.	TRBJ2-1	16	TRBD2	TGTGCCAGCAGCTTGAACATGCGGGAGGTATACAATGAGCAGTTCTTC	CASSLNMREVYNEQFF
TRBV5-4	.	TRBJ2-7	12	.	TGTGCCAGCAGCCAACCAGACAGGGAGCAGTACTTC	CASSQPDREQYF
TRBV27	.	TRBJ1-5	17	.	TGTGCCAGCAGACCACTATGGGAAGCGGGGGGCAATCAGCCCCAGCATTTT	CASRPLWEAGGNQPQHF
TRBV7-2	.	TRBJ2-1	12	.	TGTGCCAGCAGCTTAAGAGGCGATGAGCAGTTCTTC	CASSLRGDEQFF
TRBV19	.	TRBJ1-1	13	.	TGTGCCAGTAGCCCATCTATGAACACTGAAGCTTTCTTT	CASSPSMNTEAFF
TRBV21-1	few	TRBJ1-5	15	.	TGTGCCAGACTTAAAGGCGGCAGGGTGGATCAGCCCCAGCATTTT	CARLKGGRVDQPQHF
TRBV5-1	.	TRBJ2-3	14	.	TGCGCCAGCAGCTTGGTCCCAGATCGAGATACGCAGTATTTT	CASSLVPDRDTQYF
TRBV5-4	.	TRBJ2-3	16	.	TGTGCCAGCAGCCTCCCCCCCGGAGGTCACGCAGATACGCAGTATTTT	CASSLPPGGHADTQYF
TRBV5-1	.	TRBJ1-1	14	TRBD1	TGCGCCAGCAGCCCTCAGGGACAGGGGACTGAAGCTTTCTTT	CASSPQGQGTEAFF
TRBV6-4	.	TRBJ2-3	15	.	TGTGCCCCCGTGGGGCAGGCCAACCGCACAGATACGCAGTATTTT	CAPVGQANRTDTQYF
TRBV4-3	.	TRBJ2-2	15	.	TGCGCCAGCAGCCAAGAAGTACAGGGAGTCGGGGAGCTGTTTTTT	CASSQEVQGVGELFF
TRBV28	.	TRBJ2-5	15	TRBD1	TGTGCCAGCAGCCCAAGCCAGGGGGCACGGGAGACCCAGTACTTC	CASSPSQGARETQYF
TRBV19	.	TRBJ2-7	15	.	TGTGCCAGTAGTATGTTAGTAGGAGGGTCCTACGAGCAGTACTTC	CASSMLVGGSYEQYF
TRBV19	.	TRBJ1-2	15	TRBD1	TGTGCCAGTAATTACAGGGGGCGCGAGTCTTCTGGCTACACCTTC	CASNYRGRESSGYTF
TRBV7-8	few	TRBJ2-1	17	TRBD1	TGTGCCAGCAGCTTTCCCACCGGGACAGATGGAGGCGAGGAGCAGTTCTTC	CASSFPTGTDGGEEQFF
TRBV5-1	.	TRBJ2-7	18	.	TGCGCCAGCAGCTTGGCCGTCGGGGGTGTGGACCCCTCCTACGAGCAGTACTTC	CASSLAVGGVDPSYEQYF
TRBV28	few	TRBJ2-2	15	.	TGTGCCAGCTACCCACAGCCAGCGAACACCGGGGAGCTGTTTTTT	CASYPQPANTGELFF
TRBV5-1	.	TRBJ2-3	17	TRBD2	TGCGCCAGCAGCTTGGGTGGGACTAGCGGGGAGTCAGATACGCAGTATTTT	CASSLGGTSGESDTQYF
TRBV7-2	.	TRBJ2-3	18	TRBD2	TGTGCCAGCAGCTTACACAGGACTAGCGGGACCAAAGCAGATACGCAGTATTTT	CASSLHRTSGTKADTQYF
TRBV7-6	.	TRBJ1-2	13	TRBD1	TGTGCCAGCAGCCCAGGGACAGACTATGGCTACACCTTC	CASSPGTDYGYTF
TRBV27	.	TRBJ2-5	14	.	TGTGCCAGCAGTTTAGGGGGGGCTCAAGAGACCCAGTACTTC	CASSLGGAQETQYF
TRBV9	.	TRBJ2-2	15	.	TGTGCCAGCAGCGGGCGGGGCCGCGTCCCCGGGGAGCTGTTTTTT	CASSGRGRVPGELFF
TRBV9	few	TRBJ1-2	14	.	TGTGCCAGCAGCATGAGCACCCTCAACTATGGCTACACCTTC	CASSMSTLNYGYTF
TRBV7-9	medium-sized	TRBJ1-2	12	.	TGTGCCAGCAACCCCTGGGCATATGGCTACACCTTC	CASNPWAYGYTF
TRBV19	once	TRBJ1-1	13	TRBD1	TGTGCCAGTGGGACAGATCGGGACACTGAAGCTTTCTTT	CASGTDRDTEAFF
TRBV19	.	TRBJ1-5	13	.	TGTGCCAGTACGGAAGGGGGTTATCAGCCCCAGCATTTT	CASTEGGYQPQHF
TRBV10-3	.	TRBJ2-1	15	TRBD2	TGTGCCATCAGTGATTCGGGGGGGTCCTACAATGAGCAGTTCTTC	CAISDSGGSYNEQFF
TRBV6-1	.	TRBJ2-3	13	.	TGTGCCAGCAGTGACAGGGGCCCAGATACGCAGTATTTT	CASSDRGPDTQYF